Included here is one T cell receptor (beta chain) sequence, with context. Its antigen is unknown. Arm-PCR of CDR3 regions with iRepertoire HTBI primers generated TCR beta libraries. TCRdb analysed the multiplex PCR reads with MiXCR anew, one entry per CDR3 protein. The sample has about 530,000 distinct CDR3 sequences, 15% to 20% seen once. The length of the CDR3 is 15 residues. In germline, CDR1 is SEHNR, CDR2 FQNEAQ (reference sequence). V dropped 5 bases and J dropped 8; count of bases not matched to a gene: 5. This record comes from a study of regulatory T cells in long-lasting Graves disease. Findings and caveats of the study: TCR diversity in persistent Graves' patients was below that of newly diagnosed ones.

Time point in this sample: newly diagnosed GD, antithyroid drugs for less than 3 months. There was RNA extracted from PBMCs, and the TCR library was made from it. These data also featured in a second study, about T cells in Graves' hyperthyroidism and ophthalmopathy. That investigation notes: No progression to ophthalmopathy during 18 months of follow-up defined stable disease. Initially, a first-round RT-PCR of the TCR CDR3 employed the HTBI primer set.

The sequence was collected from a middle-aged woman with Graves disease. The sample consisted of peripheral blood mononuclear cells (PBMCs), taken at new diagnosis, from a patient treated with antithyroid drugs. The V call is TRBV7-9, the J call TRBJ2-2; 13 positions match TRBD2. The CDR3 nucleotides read TGTGCCAGCAGCAAGGAACTAGCGGGGGGGGGGGAGCTGTTTTTT. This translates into CASSKELAGGGELFF.